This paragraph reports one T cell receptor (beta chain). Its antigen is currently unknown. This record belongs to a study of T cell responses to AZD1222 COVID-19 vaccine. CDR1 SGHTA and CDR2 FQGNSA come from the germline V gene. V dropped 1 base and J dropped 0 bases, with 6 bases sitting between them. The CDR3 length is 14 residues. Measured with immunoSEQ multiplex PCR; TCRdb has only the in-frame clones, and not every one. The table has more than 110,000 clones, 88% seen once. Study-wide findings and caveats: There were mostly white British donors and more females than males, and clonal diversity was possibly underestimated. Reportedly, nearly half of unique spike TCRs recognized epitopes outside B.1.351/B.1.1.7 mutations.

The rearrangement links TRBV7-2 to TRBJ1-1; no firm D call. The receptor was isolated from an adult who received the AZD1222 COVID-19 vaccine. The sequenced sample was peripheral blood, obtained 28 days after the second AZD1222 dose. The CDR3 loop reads CASSLGVMNTEAFF. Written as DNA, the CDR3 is TGTGCCAGCAGCTTAGGTGTTATGAACACTGAAGCTTTCTTT.